The rows below give T cell receptor beta chains drawn from one sample of a study of siplizumab effects on memory and regulatory T cells. Libraries were prepared by immunoSEQ multiplex PCR; TCRdb keeps only in-frame clonotypes and omits some of them. This table holds fewer than 130,000 clones, roughly 89% found once. The sample consisted of CD4+ T cells sorted from blood. The receptor source for this set is a human donor in good health. The CDR3 runs from the conserved cysteine through the conserved F or W. The D gene is left open where the match is weak. Some rows have no size entry. The others give once, few or many, or a class for an expanded clone.

cdr3_nt cdr3_aa v_call clone_size j_call d_call
TGTGCCAGCAGCTTAGTGGCGTGGGAGACCCAGTACTTC CASSLVAWETQYF TRBV11-3 - TRBJ2-5 -
TGTGCCAGCAGCTCCTGGGTGGACGGAAGCACAGATACGCAGTATTTT CASSSWVDGSTDTQYF TRBV5-4 - TRBJ2-3 -
TGTGCTAGCAGCCGCGGACAGGGTCAAGAGACCCAGTACTTC CASSRGQGQETQYF TRBV7-7 - TRBJ2-5 TRBD1
TGTGCCAGCAGCCAAAGCCGCTGGGACAGGGGGAACTTAGCCGCTATCTACGAGCAGTACTTC CASSQSRWDRGNLAAIYEQYF TRBV14 - TRBJ2-7 TRBD1
TGTGCCAGCAGCAGGGACAGGGGGGATACGCAGTATTTT CASSRDRGDTQYF TRBV7-2 - TRBJ2-3 TRBD1
TGCGCCAGCAGTGATACCTCTGGAAACACCATATATTTT CASSDTSGNTIYF TRBV5-1 - TRBJ1-3 -
TGTGCCAGCAGTCCCATCTCTTGGAGCGGGGGGCGAGAAAACATTCAGTACTTC CASSPISWSGGRENIQYF TRBV27 - TRBJ2-4 TRBD2
TGTGCCAGTAGCGGGATAGGGCAAGCAACTAATGAAAAACTGTTTTTT CASSGIGQATNEKLFF TRBV19 - TRBJ1-4 -
TGTGCCAGCAGCTTAGGACAGGCGGGAACTGAAGCTTTCTTT CASSLGQAGTEAFF TRBV7-9 - TRBJ1-1 -
TGTGCCAGCAGCTTGGTTGGGACTGATTCCTACAATGAGCAGTTCTTC CASSLVGTDSYNEQFF TRBV5-6 - TRBJ2-1 -
TGTGCCAGTAGTGGCCGGGACAGGGGCAATCAGCCCCAGCATTTT CASSGRDRGNQPQHF TRBV19 - TRBJ1-5 TRBD1
TGTGCCACCAGCAGACATGACGGGTCTGGAAACACCATATATTTT CATSRHDGSGNTIYF TRBV15 - TRBJ1-3 -
TGTGCCAGCAGCCCAGGCGTTTCACCCCTCCACTTT CASSPGVSPLHF TRBV5-6 few TRBJ1-6 -
TGTGCCAGCAGCTTATATGCGGCTAGCGGGACTACAGATACGCAGTATTTT CASSLYAASGTTDTQYF TRBV11-2 - TRBJ2-3 TRBD2